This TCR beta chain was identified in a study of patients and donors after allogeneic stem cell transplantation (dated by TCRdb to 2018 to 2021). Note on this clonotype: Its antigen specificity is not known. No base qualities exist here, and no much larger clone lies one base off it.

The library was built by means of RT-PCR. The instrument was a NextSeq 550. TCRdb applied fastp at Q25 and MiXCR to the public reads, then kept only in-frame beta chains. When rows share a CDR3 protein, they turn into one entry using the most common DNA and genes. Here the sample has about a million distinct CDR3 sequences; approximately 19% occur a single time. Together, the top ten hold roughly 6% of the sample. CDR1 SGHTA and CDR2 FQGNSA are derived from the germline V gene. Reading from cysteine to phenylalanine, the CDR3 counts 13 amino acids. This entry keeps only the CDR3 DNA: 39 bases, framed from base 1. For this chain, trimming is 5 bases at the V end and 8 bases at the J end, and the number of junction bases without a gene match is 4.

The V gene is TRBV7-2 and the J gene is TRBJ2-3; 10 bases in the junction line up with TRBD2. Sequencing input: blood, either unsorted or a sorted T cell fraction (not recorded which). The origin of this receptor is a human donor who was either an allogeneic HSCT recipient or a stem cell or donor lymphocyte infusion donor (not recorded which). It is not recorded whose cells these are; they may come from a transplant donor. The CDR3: CASSPRLAGTQYF. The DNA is TGTGCCAGCAGCCCCAGACTAGCGGGTACGCAGTATTTT.